This paragraph covers one TCR beta chain sequence. This clone may be a read error of a much larger clone one base away. This specimen comes from a study of prognosis after radiotherapy for stage I lung cancer. Multiplex PCR, run in two rounds, amplified TCR beta CDR3 from genomic DNA. Primers specific to each TRBV and TRBJ gene were used in first-round PCR. TCRdb called the multiplex PCR reads again in MiXCR, with one record for every CDR3 protein. Among around 30,000 distinct CDR3 sequences listed, less than 40% were seen once. This CDR3 is 12 amino acids long. Between the trimmed V and J ends, which lost 6 bases and 1 base, there was a span of 4 bases. CDR1 is SGHTA, CDR2 FQGNSA, per germline. None of the patients had undergone chemotherapy or radiotherapy beforehand or had any other malignancy, and each showed node-negative status on CT and PET/CT.

The sequencing here drew on PBMCs, taken before or after stereotactic body radiation therapy (not recorded which). The TCR sequence derives from a donor over 45 with non-small cell lung cancer. The chain uses TRBV7-2 and TRBJ1-5; unclear D gene. In DNA form, the CDR3 reads TGTGCCAGCAGAGCAAGCAATCAGCCCCAGCATTTT. Residues: CASRASNQPQHF.